The 10 T cell receptor beta chains below were found in one sample sequenced in a study of early T cells in non-severe SARS-CoV-2 infection. Using its own MiXCR run on the 5' RACE reads, TCRdb lists one record per CDR3 protein. The sample holds 30,000 to 35,000 distinct CDR3 sequences, about 6.7% seen once. The sequencing input was whole blood. Source of these receptors: an adult who was a healthcare worker with PCR-confirmed SARS-CoV-2 infection or an uninfected control (not recorded which).

In its sample, this clonotype was seen a few times. The chain couples TRBV2 to TRBJ2-7; TRBD2 agrees at 9 bases. J gave up 2 bases and V 1 base, and 3 bases lay outside the gene matches. The germline gives CDR1 SNHLY, CDR2 FYNNEI. The length of the CDR3 is 15 residues. The DNA of the CDR3 is TGTGCCAGCAGTGAAGAAGCGGGAGGCCCCTACGAGCAGTACTTC. Protein sequence: CASSEEAGGPYEQYF.

This clonotype was picked up many times. The chain has TRBV5-1 and TRBJ2-7, with D perhaps matching TRBD2 (6 bases). Trimming left V 1 base short and J 2 bases short, with 10 bases between. This CDR3 region has 14 residues. Germline CDR1 reads SGHRS; CDR2 reads YFSETQ. Written as DNA, the CDR3 is TGCGCCAGCAGCTTGCTAGCGCACACCTACGAGCAGTACTTC. Its translation is CASSLLAHTYEQYF.

This clonotype has at least ten counts. The rearrangement uses TRBV6-5 and TRBJ2-1, with D possibly TRBD1 on 5 matching bases. This CDR3 is built from 15 residues. Trimming took off 6 bases at V and 5 bases at J, with 17 bases between the two ends. The germline CDR1 and CDR2 sequences are MNHEY and SVGAGI. The CDR3 coding sequence is TGTGCCAGCAGCGAAGACAGCCAGGTGAACAATGAGCAGTTCTTC. It codes for CASSEDSQVNNEQFF.

In its sample, this clonotype was seen many times. The gene calls are TRBV4-1 and TRBJ2-7; 10 nucleotides align to TRBD2. V lost 4 bases and J lost 4; bases outside the gene matches: 10. The CDR3 consists of 16 residues. CDR1 is MGHRA and CDR2 is YSYEKL in the germline V gene. The CDR3 nucleotides read TGCGCCAGCAGCCCGCACGGACTAGCGGAGACATACGAGCAGTACTTC. It is translated as CASSPHGLAETYEQYF.

This clonotype showed up many times. The chain is built from TRBV7-8 and TRBJ2-7; D perhaps matches TRBD2 (7 bases). V was pared by 3 bases and J by 2 bases, with 14 bases between. Germline loops: CDR1 SGHVS, CDR2 FQNEAQ. CDR3 length equals 15 residues. CDR3: CASSLGGGPAYEQYF. As DNA, the CDR3 is TGTGCCAGCAGCTTGGGAGGGGGGCCTGCCTACGAGCAGTACTTC.

This chain uses TRBV27 with TRBJ2-7; 7 bases fit TRBD2. The V gene's germline CDR1 is MNHEY and CDR2 SMNVEV (reference sequence). V gave up 5 bases and J gave up 5 bases; unmatched junction bases: 6. This CDR3 contains 13 residues. CDR3 protein: CASSGAGRDEQYF. CDR3 DNA: TGTGCCAGCAGTGGGGCAGGGAGGGACGAGCAGTACTTC.

The table lists this clonotype with many counts. The chain's CDR3 is CASSEGAGGPTDTQYF. The DNA for the CDR3 is TGCGCCAGCAGTGAGGGAGCGGGAGGGCCTACGGATACGCAGTATTTT. The rearrangement links TRBV10-2 to TRBJ2-3; the match to TRBD2 covers 10 bases. V shed 2 bases and J 6 bases; nucleotides not matched to a gene: 8. This CDR3 has 16 amino acids. Germline CDR1 and CDR2: WSHSY and SAAADI.

In its sample, this clonotype was seen a few times. V gene TRBV3-1 combines with J gene TRBJ2-1; no definite D call. The CDR3 runs to 11 residues. V was trimmed by 9 bases and J by 4 bases, leaving 7 bases between them. Germline values: CDR1 LGHDT, CDR2 YNNKEL (reference sequence). This CDR3 reads CASGRYNEQFF. The CDR3 nucleotides read TGTGCCAGTGGACGGTACAATGAGCAGTTCTTC.

This clonotype was picked up a small number of times. This chain links TRBV25-1 with TRBJ2-6, with unresolved D. The CDR3 spans 15 residues. V was trimmed by 5 bases and J by 4 bases, leaving 12 bases between them. Germline assignment: CDR1 MGHDK and CDR2 SYGVNS. CDR3 DNA sequence: TGTGCCAGCAGTACTTACCTTCCGGGGGCCAACGTCCTGACTTTC. Amino acid sequence: CASSTYLPGANVLTF. The whole variable domain, filled in from reference TRBV25-1 and TRBJ2-6, reads EADIYQTPRYLVIGTGKKITLECSQTMGHDKMYWYQQDPGMELHLIHYSYGVNSTEKGDLSSESTVSRIRTEHFPLTLESARPSHTSQYLCASSTYLPGANVLTFGAGSRLTVL.

This clonotype was recorded at least ten times. The chain recombines TRBV4-2 with TRBJ2-3; maybe TRBD2 (5 bases). CDR3 length: 17 amino acids. V was shortened by 0 bases and J by 2 bases, with 15 bases between the two germline ends. Germline assignment: CDR1 LGHNA and CDR2 YNFKEQ. CDR3 region: CASSQDYELGDTDTQYF. In nucleotides, the CDR3 is TGTGCCAGCAGCCAAGATTACGAGCTGGGAGACACAGATACGCAGTATTTT.